These 7 T cell receptor beta chains came from one sample sequenced in a study of T cells expressing NK-cell markers (dated by TCRdb to about 2020). The library was prepared using 5' RACE. Sequenced on an Illumina HiSeq 2000. After TCRdb reprocessed the reads, each CDR3 protein sequence was kept as one row, without DNA. The sample table on file contains about 150,000 distinct CDR3 sequences. 20% to 25% of the sample is taken by the ten largest. Sample: blood T cells: a sorted CD56 or NKG2C T cell subset, CD4+ or CD8+ T cells, or bulk PBMC T cells (not recorded which). All receptors come from a man aged 18-75 years in good health.

The chain combines TRBV2 with TRBJ2-7; TCRdb calls TRBD2, which cannot be checked without DNA. The CDR3 has 17 amino acids. Germline V CDR1 and CDR2: SNHLY, FYNNEI. The CDR3 sequence: CASSETSGGPSSYEQYF. Filled out from reference TRBV2 and TRBJ2-7, the complete variable domain reads EPEVTQTPSHQVTQMGQEVILRCVPISNHLYFYWYRQILGQKVEFLVSFYNNEISEKSEIFDDQFSVERPDGSNFTLKIRSTKLEDSAMYFCASSETSGGPSSYEQYFGPGTRLTVT.

The chain employs TRBV5-5 and TRBJ1-4; the TRBD1 assignment by TCRdb is unverifiable without DNA. The CDR3 length is 14 residues. Germline V CDR1 and CDR2: SGHKS, YYEKEE (reference sequence). The CDR3 protein is CASSGQGTNEKLFF.

The gene calls are TRBV2 and TRBJ2-1; TCRdb outputs TRBD2, but without DNA this stays unchecked. The germline V gene encodes CDR1 SNHLY and CDR2 FYNNEI. This CDR3 comprises 17 residues. CDR3 sequence reads: CASGTSGGVGSYNEQFF.

The chain uses TRBV2 and TRBJ2-1. This CDR3 is built from 14 residues. The germline gives CDR1 SNHLY, CDR2 FYNNEI. CDR3 sequence reads: CASSTGNSYNEQFF.

The genes are TRBV4-1 and TRBJ2-7; the D call of TRBD1 rests on TCRdb alone, since no DNA is present to check it. This CDR3 comprises 16 residues. In germline, CDR1 is MGHRA, CDR2 YSYEKL. The CDR3 spells CASQRASGGPLDEQYF.

This rearrangement joins TRBV2 to TRBJ1-4. The CDR3 has 15 residues. Germline assignment: CDR1 SNHLY and CDR2 FYNNEI. This chain's CDR3 is CASSEGSSSKEKLFF.

The genes are TRBV2 and TRBJ2-3; TCRdb selects TRBD1, and the lack of DNA leaves this call unchecked. Germline V lookup: CDR1 SNHLY, CDR2 FYNNEI. The CDR3 extends over 15 amino acids. The CDR3 sequence is CASSEGRGGADTQYF.